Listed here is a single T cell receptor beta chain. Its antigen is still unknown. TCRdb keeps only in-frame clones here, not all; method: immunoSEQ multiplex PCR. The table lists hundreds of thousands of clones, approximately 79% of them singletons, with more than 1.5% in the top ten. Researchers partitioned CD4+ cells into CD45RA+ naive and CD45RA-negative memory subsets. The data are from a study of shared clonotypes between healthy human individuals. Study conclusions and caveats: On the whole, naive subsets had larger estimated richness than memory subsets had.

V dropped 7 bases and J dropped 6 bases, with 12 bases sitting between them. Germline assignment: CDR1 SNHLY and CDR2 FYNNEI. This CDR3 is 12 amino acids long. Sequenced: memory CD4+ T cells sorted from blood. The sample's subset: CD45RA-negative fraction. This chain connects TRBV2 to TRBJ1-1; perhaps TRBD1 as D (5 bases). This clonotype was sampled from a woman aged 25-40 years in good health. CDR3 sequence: CASNLRGPEAFF. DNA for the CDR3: TGTGCCAGCAATCTTAGGGGACCTGAAGCTTTCTTT.